A single T cell receptor (beta chain) is shown here with its context. Its antigen remains unidentified. The CDR3 has 15 residues. The germline V gene has CDR1 SGDLS and CDR2 YYNGEE. The V end lost 0 bases, the J end lost 13 bases, and 20 bases lay between the germline ends. This entry belongs to a study of shared clonotypes between healthy human individuals. Study conclusions and caveats: Across subsets, estimated richness was generally greater for naive than for memory populations.

Replicate PCRs run on sorted subsets employed 150 to 250 ng DNA, 30,000 to 35,000 T cell genomes. Data came from immunoSEQ multiplex PCR; TCRdb stores just in-frame clones and leaves some out. The repertoire consists of roughly 1,600,000 clones, with just under 99% occurring once and the leading ten covering 0.3% to 0.45%. This TCR derives from a man younger than 40 in good health. The sequenced sample consisted of naive CD4+ T cells sorted from blood. The subset here: CD45RA+ positively selected. The chain links TRBV9 to TRBJ2-1; no reliable D call. CDR3 nucleotide sequence: TGTGCCAGCAGCGTAGGATGGAACAGTCCCCAAGGACAGTTCTTC. Protein: CASSVGWNSPQGQFF.